These 24 T cell receptor beta chains share one sample of origin, sequenced in a study of early T cells in non-severe SARS-CoV-2 infection. A single record per CDR3 protein comes from TCRdb applying MiXCR to the 5' RACE reads. The sample comprises 65,000 to 85,000 distinct CDR3 sequences, approximately 9.1% of which are singletons, and roughly 15% rests with the top ten. The starting material was whole blood, obtained at baseline. These receptors were taken from an adult who was a healthcare worker with PCR-confirmed SARS-CoV-2 infection or an uninfected control (not recorded which).

The rearrangement links TRBV14 to TRBJ2-7, with D perhaps TRBD1 (5 bases). The CDR3 is made up of 14 amino acids. Trimming took 3 bases from V and 0 from J, leaving 9 bases between them. In germline, CDR1 is SGHDN, CDR2 FVKESK. This CDR3 is CASSHGAISYEQYF. In DNA, the CDR3 is TGTGCCAGCAGCCATGGGGCAATCTCCTACGAGCAGTACTTC. The whole variable domain, remainder taken from reference TRBV14 and TRBJ2-7, is EAGVTQFPSHSVIEKGQTVTLRCDPISGHDNLYWYRRVMGKEIKFLLHFVKESKQDESGMPNNRFLAERTGGTYSTLKVQPAELEDSGVYFCASSHGAISYEQYFGPGTRLTVT.

The chain uses TRBV25-1 and TRBJ2-1; 13 bases map to TRBD2. Germline V gives CDR1 MGHDK, CDR2 SYGVNS. The length of the CDR3 is 20 residues. J gave up 2 bases and V 0 bases, and 10 bases lay outside the gene matches. The CDR3 bases are TGTGCCAGCAGTGAATATGTAGGACTAGCGGGAGATGGGCCCTACAATGAGCAGTTCTTC. Translation gives CASSEYVGLAGDGPYNEQFF.

V and J are TRBV28 and TRBJ2-7; TRBD2 matches 11 bases. Germline V lookup: CDR1 MDHEN, CDR2 SYDVKM. The CDR3 contains 16 residues. V lost 3 bases, J lost 6 bases, and 10 bases stayed unmatched. The CDR3 coding sequence is TGTGCCAGCAGTTTCCGACTAGCGGGAACAGGGATCGAGCAGTACTTC. Its translation is CASSFRLAGTGIEQYF.

This clonotype has ten or more counts. The DNA of the CDR3 is TGTGCCACTAGAGGGGGACAGGCCTACGAGCAGTACTTC. Translated: CATRGGQAYEQYF. The chain uses TRBV28 and TRBJ2-7, with 8 bases lining up with TRBD1. The length of the CDR3 is 13 residues. CDR1 is MDHEN and CDR2 is SYDVKM in the germline V gene. The junction had 7 bases not matched to a gene; V was cut back by 10 bases and J by 2 bases.

This clonotype was found many times. This sequence joins TRBV28 and TRBJ1-2, with D unresolved. Germline CDR1 and CDR2: MDHEN and SYDVKM. V dropped 8 bases and J dropped 2 bases, with 9 bases sitting between them. This CDR3 spans 12 amino acids. The CDR3 coding sequence is TGTGCCAGCGAAAACGGCAACTATGGCTACACCTTC. It is translated as CASENGNYGYTF.

The chain joins TRBV12-3 or TRBV12-4 to TRBJ1-3; the D gene is possibly TRBD1 (5 bases). Trimming pared 5 bases from V and 0 bases from J, leaving 14 bases between. This CDR3 contains 16 residues. The CDR3 DNA reads TGTGCCAGCAGTCCGAGACGGGGCCACTCTGGAAACACCATATATTTT. This gives the protein CASSPRRGHSGNTIYF.

This CDR3 reads CSVSGGYEQYF. DNA for the CDR3: TGCAGCGTTTCGGGGGGTTACGAGCAGTACTTC. The genes are TRBV29-1 and TRBJ2-7, with TRBD2 matching over 7 bases. Germline CDR1 is SQVTM and CDR2 is ANQGSEA. The CDR3 length is 11 residues. Trimming took 5 bases from V and 4 from J; bases not matched to a gene: 2.

V usage is TRBV6-2 or TRBV6-3 and J usage is TRBJ2-2; the D gene is possibly TRBD2 (6 bases). Germline V gene data show CDR1 as MNHEY and CDR2 as SVGEGT. V shed 0 bases and J shed 9 bases, with 20 bases lying between them. The CDR3 length is 17 residues. The CDR3 DNA sequence: TGTGCCAGCAGTTACTCGATGCTACTAGCTATCGAGCGGGAGCTGTTTTTT. Translated, it gives CASSYSMLLAIERELFF.

This clonotype showed up just a few times. This sequence joins TRBV29-1 and TRBJ1-4; a weak D match, TRBD1 (5 bases). CDR3 length equals 11 residues. The V gene lost 7 bases and the J gene lost 8 bases, with 11 bases spanning the gap. Germline CDR1 is SQVTM and CDR2 is ANQGSEA. CDR3 sequence: CSAHEGEKLFF. CDR3 nucleotide sequence: TGCAGCGCCCATGAGGGGGAAAAACTGTTTTTT. Using reference TRBV29-1 and TRBJ1-4 for the parts outside the CDR3, the full variable domain is SAVISQKPSRDICQRGTSLTIQCQVDSQVTMMFWYRQQPGQSLTLIATANQGSEATYESGFVIDKFPISRPNLTFSTLTVSNMSPEDSSIYLCSAHEGEKLFFGSGTQLSVL.

The rearrangement joins TRBV18 to TRBJ2-5; D unclear. CDR1 is KGHSH, CDR2 LQKENI, per germline. V was shortened by 0 bases and J by 3 bases, with 8 bases between the two germline ends. There are 14 residues in the CDR3. The CDR3 coding sequence is TGTGCCAGCTCACCACCAAACAGTAAAGAGACCCAGTACTTC. Protein: CASSPPNSKETQYF.

The table lists this clonotype with many counts. The chain combines TRBV7-3 with TRBJ2-1; D gene unclear. The V end lost 6 bases, the J end lost 0 bases, and 12 bases lay between the germline ends. The CDR3 runs 15 residues. Germline lookup yields CDR1 SGHTA and CDR2 FQGTGA. The CDR3 reads CASSPAPSSYNEQFF. CDR3 coding DNA: TGTGCCAGCAGTCCCGCTCCGAGCTCCTACAATGAGCAGTTCTTC.

This clonotype has more than one count but fewer than ten. The chain links TRBV7-8 to TRBJ2-7; TRBD2 matches 7 bases. The CDR3 length is 13 residues. J gave up 7 bases and V 1 base, and 4 bases lay outside the gene matches. Germline V gene lookup returns CDR1 SGHVS and CDR2 FQNEAQ. CDR3 sequence reads: CASSLGGGWEQYF. CDR3 in DNA: TGTGCCAGCAGCTTAGGCGGGGGTTGGGAGCAGTACTTC.

This clonotype was counted between two and nine times. This sequence joins TRBV18 and TRBJ2-5; 9 bases match TRBD1. This CDR3 is 16 amino acids long. V lost 3 bases and J lost 7; bases outside the gene matches: 12. Germline assignment: CDR1 KGHSH and CDR2 LQKENI. CDR3 residues: CASSPAGTGTTRTQYF. The CDR3 DNA sequence: TGTGCCAGCTCACCTGCCGGGACAGGGACCACCCGGACCCAGTACTTC.

This clonotype showed up many times. The J gene is TRBJ2-2, the V gene TRBV11-3; D is perhaps TRBD1 (8 bases). The germline V and J ends were trimmed by 5 bases and 6 bases, with 16 bases remaining between them. CDR1 and CDR2 (germline): SGHNT, YENEEA. This CDR3 is 15 amino acids long. The CDR3 coding sequence is TGTGCCAGCAGCCTTGGACAGGGAGGGTCCGGGGAGCTGTTTTTT. It translates to CASSLGQGGSGELFF.

This chain links TRBV29-1 with TRBJ2-1; TRBD2 agrees at 11 bases. Losses at the gene ends were 4 bases for V and 10 bases for J; bases not matched to a gene: 9. Germline V gene sequence: CDR1 SQVTM, CDR2 ANQGSEA. This CDR3 is built from 14 residues. Written as DNA, the CDR3 is TGCAGCGTTGGAGGGACTAGCGGTCTCAGGGAGCAGTTCTTC. This codes for CSVGGTSGLREQFF.

This clonotype has at least ten counts. This rearrangement joins TRBV6-6 to TRBJ2-3, with 11 bases aligning to TRBD1. The trim removed 5 bases at V and 3 bases at J, leaving 7 bases unmatched. Germline-derived CDR1 and CDR2 are MNHNY and SVGAGI (reference sequence). The CDR3 spans 16 residues. CDR3 region: CASSRDRDRGTDTQYF. The CDR3 DNA reads TGTGCCAGCAGTCGAGACCGGGACAGGGGGACAGATACGCAGTATTTT.

In this sample, this clonotype turned up many times. A junction end diverges from the germline sequence, so it may reflect a read error. The gene calls are TRBV6-5 and TRBJ1-1; D ambiguous. Germline CDR1 and CDR2: MNHEY and SVGAGI. The length of the CDR3 is 15 residues. The CDR3 is CASSSEYRANTEVFF. DNA of the CDR3: TGTGCCAGCAGTTCCGAATACCGGGCAAACACTGAAGTTTTCTTT.

The chain combines TRBV7-2 with TRBJ2-5, with TRBD2 matching 7 bases. CDR3 size: 17 residues. V lost 4 bases, J lost 0 bases, and 11 bases stayed unmatched. Looked up from germline, CDR1 is SGHTA and CDR2 is FQGNSA. The chain's CDR3 is CASSSDLGTIDQETQYF. CDR3 bases: TGTGCCAGCAGCTCAGACCTTGGGACTATAGACCAAGAGACCCAGTACTTC.

This clonotype was seen many times. V usage is TRBV20-1 and J usage is TRBJ2-1, with 10 bases aligning to TRBD1. Germline-derived CDR1 and CDR2 are DFQATT and SNEGSKA (reference sequence). V shed 5 bases, J shed 2 bases, and the junction held 9 bases outside the gene matches. The CDR3 has 16 amino acids. The chain's CDR3 is CSASDRGPSTYNEQFF. Written as DNA, the CDR3 is TGCAGTGCTTCAGACAGGGGGCCTTCCACCTACAATGAGCAGTTCTTC.

This clonotype has ten or more counts. The chain couples TRBV7-3 to TRBJ2-1; 10 nucleotides agree with TRBD2. V was pared by 5 bases and J by 5 bases, with 6 bases of the junction left unmatched. Germline CDR1 SGHTA, CDR2 FQGTGA. There are 15 residues in the CDR3. CDR3 amino acids: CASSPLAGANNEQFF. Written as DNA, the CDR3 is TGTGCCAGCAGCCCCCTAGCGGGAGCAAACAATGAGCAGTTCTTC.

This clonotype was seen more than once but under ten times. V and J are TRBV9 and TRBJ2-1; the match to TRBD1 covers 7 bases. The CDR3 contains 15 residues. V lost 0 bases, J lost 1 base, and 1 base stayed unmatched. Germline CDR1 is SGDLS and CDR2 is YYNGEE. The CDR3 DNA follows: TGTGCCAGCAGCGTAGAGGGACAGTCCTACAATGAGCAGTTCTTC. It specifies CASSVEGQSYNEQFF.

The chain joins TRBV7-9 to TRBJ1-3; D unresolved. Germline CDR1 is SEHNR and CDR2 is FQNEAQ (reference sequence). CDR3 length: 15 residues. V lost 1 base, J lost 3 bases, and 10 bases lay in between. The DNA for the CDR3 is TGTGCCAGCAGCTTAGATACTTTTCGTGGAAACACCATATATTTT. It yields the protein CASSLDTFRGNTIYF.

The chain joins TRBV7-6 to TRBJ2-1, with 11 bases matching TRBD1. V shed 4 bases, J shed 6 bases, and the junction held 8 bases outside the gene matches. Germline loops: CDR1 SGHVS, CDR2 FNYEAQ. This CDR3 region has 16 residues. CDR3 DNA: TGTGCCAGCAGCTCCAGACCGGGACAGGGGGGCAATGAGCAGTTCTTC. Its protein is CASSSRPGQGGNEQFF.

This clonotype was detected ten times or more. V usage is TRBV30 and J usage is TRBJ2-1, with D unclear. The CDR3 covers 15 residues. Germline V gene sequence: CDR1 GTSNPN, CDR2 SVGIG (reference sequence). V was pared by 2 bases and J by 5 bases, with 16 bases between. This chain's CDR3 is CAWSSLSWQNNEQFF. Here the CDR3 DNA reads TGTGCCTGGAGTTCATTGTCGTGGCAGAACAATGAGCAGTTCTTC.